This is a list of T cell receptor beta chains from one sample in a study of identical twins. Each CDR3 protein gets one entry after TCRdb re-called the 5' RACE reads with MiXCR. The sample lists 300,000 or so distinct CDR3 sequences; 7.5% to 9.5% were seen once. A further study also used this sample, focusing on yellow fever vaccine responses in identical twins.

The material sequenced was CD8+ T cells sorted from blood. These TCRs come from a woman younger than 35 in good health. Both conserved end residues are part of each CDR3. D genes are given only for firm matches. Expanded clones are given a class, and other clones once, few, many or no size at all.

clone size | J gene | V gene | D gene | CDR3 protein | CDR3 DNA
many | TRBJ2-3 | TRBV15 | NA | CATSRMTGGDTDTQYF | TGTGCCACCAGCAGAATGACCGGAGGGGACACAGATACGCAGTATTTT
many | TRBJ1-1 | TRBV7-2 | TRBD1 | CASSHGSGGPEAFF | TGTGCCAGCAGCCATGGGTCAGGGGGCCCTGAAGCTTTCTTT
NA | TRBJ2-1 | TRBV20-1 | NA | CSASGLLTSYNEQFF | TGCAGTGCTAGTGGACTCCTAACCTCCTACAATGAGCAGTTCTTC
NA | TRBJ2-7 | TRBV6-5 | NA | CASSYGFSANHEQYF | TGTGCCAGCAGTTACGGATTTTCGGCAAACCACGAGCAGTACTTC
few | TRBJ1-2 | TRBV15 | NA | CATSRDRSGVGFYGYTF | TGTGCCACCAGCAGAGACAGGTCCGGGGTCGGTTTCTATGGCTACACCTTC
few | TRBJ2-7 | TRBV28 | TRBD2 | CASSQTSGTTYEQYF | TGTGCCAGCAGTCAAACTAGCGGGACCACCTACGAGCAGTACTTC
few | TRBJ2-1 | TRBV4-3 | NA | CASSQVSEPSSYNEQFF | TGCGCCAGCAGCCAGGTTAGCGAGCCGAGCTCCTACAATGAGCAGTTCTTC
many | TRBJ2-3 | TRBV12-3/TRBV12-4 | TRBD2 | CASSLGGPLAEHTDTQYF | TGTGCCAGCAGTTTAGGGGGTCCTCTAGCGGAACACACAGATACGCAGTATTTT
few | TRBJ1-4 | TRBV27 | NA | CASSLNPGAQEKLFF | TGTGCCAGCAGTCTCAATCCCGGGGCCCAGGAAAAACTGTTTTTT
many | TRBJ2-7 | TRBV27 | TRBD1 | CASSSRGQGSREQYF | TGTGCCAGCAGTTCCCGGGGACAGGGGTCTAGAGAGCAGTACTTC
NA | TRBJ2-7 | TRBV19 | TRBD1 | CASSIDDRGSSYEQYF | TGTGCCAGTAGTATTGACGACAGGGGGAGCTCCTACGAGCAGTACTTC
NA | TRBJ1-1 | TRBV7-9 | TRBD1 | CASSLASGGGRTEAFF | TGTGCCAGCAGCTTAGCGTCAGGAGGGGGCCGAACTGAAGCTTTCTTT
NA | TRBJ2-4 | TRBV4-3 | NA | CASSQDFLAKNIQYF | TGCGCCAGCAGCCAAGACTTCTTAGCCAAAAACATTCAGTACTTC
NA | TRBJ2-1 | TRBV4-1 | NA | CASSHATSVTYNEQFF | TGCGCCAGCAGCCATGCGACTAGTGTAACCTACAATGAGCAGTTCTTC
few | TRBJ1-2 | TRBV7-9 | NA | CASSLGAAHGYTF | TGTGCCAGCAGCTTAGGGGCAGCGCATGGCTACACCTTC
many | TRBJ2-7 | TRBV27 | NA | CASRGGHEQYF | TGTGCCAGCAGGGGCGGGCACGAGCAGTACTTC
few | TRBJ2-5 | TRBV7-9 | NA | CASSPLAGNRETQYF | TGTGCCAGCAGCCCACTAGCTGGGAACCGAGAGACCCAGTACTTC
few | TRBJ2-1 | TRBV18 | NA | CAGQGSYNEQFF | TGTGCCGGGCAGGGTAGTTACAATGAGCAGTTCTTC
many | TRBJ2-1 | TRBV18 | TRBD1 | CASSPRTGVNEQFF | TGTGCCAGCTCACCTAGGACAGGGGTCAATGAGCAGTTCTTC
NA | TRBJ2-1 | TRBV27 | NA | CASNDPRGYNEQFF | TGTGCCAGCAATGATCCCCGGGGGTACAATGAGCAGTTCTTC
NA | TRBJ1-5 | TRBV5-5 | NA | CASSLIGVGQPQHF | TGTGCCAGCAGCTTGATTGGAGTGGGGCAGCCCCAGCATTTT
NA | TRBJ1-4 | TRBV10-3 | NA | CAISESTGLPNEKLFF | TGTGCCATCAGTGAGTCGACGGGGTTACCTAATGAAAAACTGTTTTTT
many | TRBJ1-4 | TRBV7-9 | NA | CASSLEREELFF | TGTGCCAGCAGCTTAGAGAGGGAAGAACTGTTTTTT
many | TRBJ2-1 | TRBV7-2 | NA | CASSGVPGPEQFF | TGTGCCAGCAGCGGAGTCCCGGGGCCTGAGCAGTTCTTC
few | TRBJ2-3 | TRBV24-1 | NA | CATSDGAGVLTDTQYF | TGTGCCACCAGTGATGGAGCAGGGGTTCTCACAGATACGCAGTATTTT
few | TRBJ1-3 | TRBV4-1 | NA | CASSLRLDGGNTIYF | TGCGCCAGCAGCCTCAGGCTGGACGGCGGAAACACCATATATTTT
many | TRBJ2-2 | TRBV4-2 | TRBD2 | CASSQRSGANTGELFF | TGTGCCAGCAGCCAACGTAGCGGGGCGAACACCGGGGAGCTGTTTTTT
many | TRBJ2-2 | TRBV9 | TRBD2 | CASSSTSGGPNTGELFF | TGTGCCAGCAGCTCAACTAGCGGGGGGCCGAACACCGGGGAGCTGTTTTTT
many | TRBJ2-7 | TRBV9 | TRBD1 | CASSVGGQGPEQYF | TGTGCCAGCAGCGTAGGTGGACAGGGGCCCGAGCAGTACTTC
NA | TRBJ2-3 | TRBV20-1 | TRBD2 | CSAPQREESTDTQYF | TGCAGTGCCCCGCAGCGGGAAGAAAGCACAGATACGCAGTATTTT
many | TRBJ2-7 | TRBV12-3/TRBV12-4 | NA | CASSPSGFSYEQYF | TGTGCCAGCAGTCCCTCCGGTTTCTCCTACGAGCAGTACTTC
NA | TRBJ2-7 | TRBV19 | TRBD1 | CASTADRGGYEQYF | TGTGCCAGTACCGCGGACAGGGGAGGATACGAGCAGTACTTC
many | TRBJ2-4 | TRBV10-2 | NA | CASSESGLLYF | TGCGCCAGCAGTGAGTCTGGACTTCTGTACTTC
NA | TRBJ2-2 | TRBV7-9 | NA | CASSAQQNTGELFF | TGTGCCAGCAGCGCGCAACAGAACACCGGGGAGCTGTTTTTT
few | TRBJ2-5 | TRBV4-1 | NA | CASSQDVERETQYF | TGCGCCAGCAGCCAAGACGTGGAGCGAGAGACCCAGTACTTC
many | TRBJ2-3 | TRBV11-2 | TRBD2 | CASSLEALNGGAADTQYF | TGTGCCAGCAGCTTAGAGGCTCTTAACGGGGGGGCCGCAGATACGCAGTATTTT
NA | TRBJ2-4 | TRBV28 | NA | CASSLQVYQDLAKNIQYF | TGTGCCAGCAGTTTACAAGTCTATCAGGATCTAGCCAAAAACATTCAGTACTTC
NA | TRBJ2-7 | TRBV5-8 | NA | CASGTGVAYEQYF | TGTGCCAGTGGGACCGGGGTGGCGTACGAGCAGTACTTC
once | TRBJ1-1 | TRBV19 | TRBD1 | CASSSGRQGGTEAFF | TGTGCCAGTAGTTCCGGCCGGCAGGGGGGTACTGAAGCTTTCTTT
many | TRBJ2-1 | TRBV29-1 | TRBD1 | CSVGTGGHNEQFF | TGCAGCGTTGGGACAGGGGGCCACAATGAGCAGTTCTTC
many | TRBJ1-2 | TRBV20-1 | NA | CSATSQGFGYTF | TGCAGTGCCACCTCCCAGGGGTTTGGCTACACCTTC
few | TRBJ2-1 | TRBV3-1 | NA | CASSPWASNNEQFF | TGTGCCAGCAGCCCATGGGCCAGCAACAATGAGCAGTTCTTC
many | TRBJ2-7 | TRBV29-1 | NA | CSVEDSYEQYF | TGCAGCGTTGAAGATTCCTACGAGCAGTACTTC
NA | TRBJ2-6 | TRBV18 | TRBD2 | CASWSGLAGYGGANVLTF | TGTGCCAGCTGGTCGGGACTAGCGGGATACGGTGGGGCCAACGTCCTGACTTTC
few | TRBJ1-6 | TRBV9 | TRBD1 | CASSTRTGTPLHF | TGTGCCAGCAGCACACGGACAGGGACGCCCCTCCACTTT
many | TRBJ2-1 | TRBV20-1 | TRBD2 | CSASIGSGDSNEQFF | TGCAGTGCTAGTATTGGTAGCGGGGACTCCAATGAGCAGTTCTTC
few | TRBJ2-7 | TRBV4-1 | TRBD1 | CASSHTVPGQVSYEQYF | TGCGCCAGCAGCCATACTGTTCCGGGACAGGTGAGCTACGAGCAGTACTTC
few | TRBJ2-3 | TRBV21-1 | NA | CASSKGADRGRDTQYF | TGTGCCAGCAGCAAAGGGGCAGACAGGGGAAGAGATACGCAGTATTTT
few | TRBJ2-7 | TRBV6-1 | NA | CASSEDSYSSYEQYF | TGTGCCAGCAGTGAAGACTCCTATAGCTCCTACGAGCAGTACTTC
few | TRBJ2-1 | TRBV18 | TRBD1 | CASSPVGTDNEQFF | TGTGCCAGCTCACCGGTCGGGACAGACAATGAGCAGTTCTTC
NA | TRBJ2-1 | TRBV29-1 | NA | CSVEERGTSYNEQFF | TGCAGCGTTGAAGAACGGGGGACCTCATACAATGAGCAGTTCTTC
few | TRBJ2-5 | TRBV7-6 | NA | CASSLEMRSPREGETQYF | TGTGCCAGCAGCTTAGAGATGAGGAGCCCCCGGGAAGGAGAGACCCAGTACTTC
many | TRBJ2-3 | TRBV14 | TRBD2 | CASSRPGLAGADTQYF | TGTGCCAGCAGCCGACCGGGACTAGCGGGAGCTGATACGCAGTATTTT
NA | TRBJ2-7 | TRBV20-1 | NA | CSARRQNRVEQYF | TGCAGTGCTAGAAGGCAGAATCGGGTCGAGCAGTACTTC
NA | TRBJ2-5 | TRBV3-1 | NA | CASSQGLRKETQYF | TGTGCCAGCAGCCAAGGTCTCAGAAAAGAGACCCAGTACTTC
NA | TRBJ2-5 | TRBV6-2/TRBV6-3 | NA | CASSTSYGTLQETQYF | NA
NA | TRBJ2-7 | TRBV6-5 | TRBD2 | CASSSAIGLADEQYF | TGTGCCAGCAGTTCAGCAATCGGACTAGCAGACGAGCAGTACTTC
NA | TRBJ1-2 | TRBV20-1 | NA | CSAEFYGYTF | TGCAGTGCTGAATTCTATGGCTACACCTTC
few | TRBJ1-4 | TRBV4-1 | NA | CASSQEQGDGEKLFF | TGCGCCAGCAGCCAAGAACAGGGCGATGGGGAAAAACTGTTTTTT